These T cell receptor beta chains were read from a single sample in a study of blood T cell repertoires in COVID-19. Using immunoSEQ multiplex PCR, the repertoire was profiled, and TCRdb retains in-frame clones only, with some absent. The sample shows about 220,000 clones, 70% to 90% of them seen only once. The specimen sequenced was peripheral blood. These receptors were taken from a human donor in a cohort sampled during active COVID-19. Each CDR3 is given with its conserved first and last residue. D genes are given only for firm matches. Not every row has a clone size; where given, it reads once, few, many or a size class.

>TRBV28|TRBJ2-6|-|-
CASSVLPGANVLTF
TGTGCCAGCAGCGTCCTCCCTGGGGCCAACGTCCTGACTTTC
>TRBV6-2/TRBV6-3|TRBJ2-6|-|-
CASSKTGFSSGANVLTF
TGTGCCAGCAGCAAAACAGGTTTTAGCTCTGGGGCCAACGTCCTGACTTTC
>TRBV6-5|TRBJ2-1|-|TRBD1
CASRTGGAYNEQFF
TGTGCCAGCAGGACAGGGGGTGCCTACAATGAGCAGTTCTTC
>TRBV14|TRBJ2-3|-|-
CASSRPGLLTDTQYF
TGTGCCAGCAGCAGACCGGGACTCCTCACAGATACGCAGTATTTT
>TRBV19|TRBJ1-5|few|-
CASSFGRGAGQPQHF
TGTGCCAGTAGTTTCGGCCGGGGGGCTGGGCAGCCCCAGCATTTT
>TRBV15|TRBJ2-3|-|-
CATSREADNTDTQYF
TGTGCCACCAGCAGAGAGGCGGATAACACAGATACGCAGTATTTT
>TRBV28|TRBJ1-2|-|-
CASSLFGGPGYTF
TGTGCCAGCAGTTTATTCGGGGGGCCTGGCTACACCTTC
>TRBV6-5|TRBJ2-4|-|TRBD1
CASNMGQLAKNIQYF
TGTGCCAGCAACATGGGACAGCTAGCCAAAAACATTCAGTACTTC
>TRBV12-5|TRBJ1-2|-|-
CASGISNYGYTF
TGTGCTAGTGGTATCTCGAACTATGGCTACACCTTC
>TRBV6-4|TRBJ2-1|once|TRBD2
CASSDSSLAVWGEQFF
TGTGCCAGCAGTGACTCGAGTCTAGCGGTGTGGGGGGAGCAGTTCTTC
>TRBV5-4|TRBJ2-5|-|-
CASSYGGTRGETQYF
TGTGCCAGCAGCTACGGCGGGACTCGAGGGGAGACCCAGTACTTC
>TRBV5-1|TRBJ2-1|few|-
CASGQRTYNEQFF
TGCGCCAGCGGTCAGCGAACCTACAATGAGCAGTTCTTC
>TRBV19|TRBJ1-4|once|TRBD1
CASSRTYGQGGEKLFF
TGTGCCAGTAGTAGAACCTACGGACAGGGAGGTGAAAAACTGTTTTTT
>TRBV13|TRBJ2-1|-|-
CASSFGQPLNEQFF
TGTGCCAGCAGCTTCGGACAGCCGCTGAATGAGCAGTTCTTC
>TRBV6-4|TRBJ2-2|-|TRBD1
CASSPTPGTGDAGELFF
TGTGCCAGCAGTCCAACCCCCGGGACAGGGGATGCCGGGGAGCTGTTTTTT
>TRBV4-3|TRBJ1-4|-|-
CASSQEGGRGANEKLFF
TGCGCCAGCAGCCAAGAAGGGGGAAGGGGCGCTAATGAAAAACTGTTTTTT
>TRBV5-1|TRBJ2-7|-|TRBD2
CASSLETSGRYEQYF
TGCGCCAGCAGCTTGGAGACTAGCGGGAGATACGAGCAGTACTTC
>TRBV7-2|TRBJ1-2|-|-
CASSLTVPSYGYTF
TGTGCCAGCAGCTTGACAGTGCCTTCCTATGGCTACACCTTC
>TRBV6-6|TRBJ2-3|-|-
CASSTARALTDTQYF
TGTGCCAGCAGCACCGCAAGAGCCCTCACAGATACGCAGTATTTT
>TRBV6-1|TRBJ2-2|-|TRBD2
CASSLAGGTGELFF
TGTGCCAGCAGTTTAGCGGGAGGCACCGGGGAGCTGTTTTTT
>TRBV11-3|TRBJ2-2|-|TRBD1
CASSLWSGTGVAGELFF
TGTGCCAGCAGCTTATGGTCCGGGACAGGGGTAGCCGGGGAGCTGTTTTTT
>TRBV6-5|TRBJ2-5|-|-
CASSYNALLETQYF
TGTGCCAGCAGTTACAACGCTTTACTTGAGACCCAGTACTTC
>TRBV3-1/TRBV3-2|TRBJ2-3|-|TRBD1
CASSRKVTGGSDTQYF
TGTGCCAGCAGCCGCAAGGTGACAGGGGGGTCAGATACGCAGTATTTT
>TRBV7-2|TRBJ2-5|-|-
CASSFKRETQYF
TGTGCCAGCAGCTTTAAGCGAGAGACCCAGTACTTC
>TRBV19|TRBJ1-1|-|-
CASTHTTEAFF
TGTGCCAGTACCCACACCACTGAAGCTTTCTTT
>TRBV4-3|TRBJ1-3|-|-
CASSSEGMSSGNTIYF
TGCGCCAGCAGCTCCGAGGGAATGAGCTCTGGAAACACCATATATTTT
>TRBV21-1|TRBJ2-7|-|-
CASTDSGLETYEQYF
TGTGCCAGCACCGACAGCGGGCTAGAAACCTACGAGCAGTACTTC
>TRBV28|TRBJ1-1|-|-
CASSIQAAGNTEAFF
TGTGCCAGCAGCATCCAGGCAGCGGGGAACACTGAAGCTTTCTTT